The rows below give T cell receptor beta chains drawn from one sample of a study of T cell responses to AZD1222 COVID-19 vaccine. Sequenced by immunoSEQ multiplex PCR; TCRdb stores in-frame clones only, minus some. The data show about 97,000 clones, with 80% to 90% seen just once and around 7% held by the top ten. Sequencing was performed on peripheral blood, taken on day 0 of AZD1222 vaccination. All receptors derive from an adult in good health. Both conserved end residues are part of each CDR3. Each record gives: D gene, J gene, V gene, clone size, CDR3 protein, CDR3 DNA. A D gene is named only where the DNA matches it firmly. Clone size is not always given. Where it is, it says once, few, many or a class for expanded clones.

d_call: -; j_call: TRBJ2-1; v_call: TRBV4-1; clone_size: -; cdr3_aa: CASSPSGAIDTRNEQFF; cdr3_nt: TGCGCCAGCAGCCCCTCGGGCGCGATTGATACAAGGAATGAGCAGTTCTTC
d_call: -; j_call: TRBJ1-4; v_call: TRBV6-5; clone_size: -; cdr3_aa: CASSYSRGGEKLFF; cdr3_nt: TGTGCCAGCAGTTACTCTAGAGGAGGTGAAAAACTGTTTTTT
d_call: TRBD2; j_call: TRBJ2-7; v_call: TRBV7-9; clone_size: -; cdr3_aa: CASSPVTAGVEQYF; cdr3_nt: TGTGCCAGCAGCCCCGTTACAGCGGGAGTCGAGCAGTACTTC
d_call: TRBD1; j_call: TRBJ2-2; v_call: TRBV18; clone_size: -; cdr3_aa: CASSFGQGGTGELFF; cdr3_nt: TGTGCCAGCTCATTCGGACAGGGTGGTACCGGGGAGCTGTTTTTT
d_call: -; j_call: TRBJ1-3; v_call: TRBV13; clone_size: once; cdr3_aa: CASSLAGSGNTIYF; cdr3_nt: TGTGCCAGCAGCTTAGCGGGCTCTGGAAACACCATATATTTT
d_call: TRBD1; j_call: TRBJ1-1; v_call: TRBV19; clone_size: -; cdr3_aa: CASSYTGDTEAFF; cdr3_nt: TGTGCCAGTAGTTACACAGGGGACACTGAAGCTTTCTTT
d_call: TRBD1; j_call: TRBJ1-5; v_call: TRBV2; clone_size: -; cdr3_aa: CASNPGQAQPQHF; cdr3_nt: TGTGCCAGCAATCCTGGACAGGCTCAGCCCCAGCATTTT
d_call: TRBD2; j_call: TRBJ2-7; v_call: TRBV29-1; clone_size: -; cdr3_aa: CSVLLAGSSYEQYF; cdr3_nt: TGCAGCGTCCTACTAGCGGGCAGCTCCTACGAGCAGTACTTC
d_call: -; j_call: TRBJ1-1; v_call: TRBV5-1; clone_size: -; cdr3_aa: CASSLSGAMDTEAFF; cdr3_nt: TGCGCCAGCAGCTTGTCCGGGGCCATGGACACTGAAGCTTTCTTT
d_call: TRBD1; j_call: TRBJ1-1; v_call: TRBV5-4; clone_size: -; cdr3_aa: CASSWDRSNTEAFF; cdr3_nt: TGTGCCAGCAGCTGGGACAGGAGCAACACTGAAGCTTTCTTT
d_call: TRBD1; j_call: TRBJ1-2; v_call: TRBV7-3; clone_size: -; cdr3_aa: CASSLGTTGKGYTF; cdr3_nt: TGTGCCAGCAGCTTAGGGACGACAGGGAAGGGCTACACCTTC
d_call: TRBD2; j_call: TRBJ2-5; v_call: TRBV9; clone_size: -; cdr3_aa: CASSLRPGLAGFETQYF; cdr3_nt: TGTGCCAGCAGCCTACGCCCCGGGCTAGCGGGGTTTGAGACCCAGTACTTC
d_call: -; j_call: TRBJ2-3; v_call: TRBV5-1; clone_size: -; cdr3_aa: CASSDSQNTDTQYF; cdr3_nt: TGCGCCAGCAGCGACAGCCAGAACACAGATACGCAGTATTTT
d_call: -; j_call: TRBJ2-7; v_call: TRBV6-5; clone_size: -; cdr3_aa: CASSYSQANYEQYF; cdr3_nt: TGTGCCAGCAGTTACTCGCAGGCTAACTACGAGCAGTACTTC
d_call: -; j_call: TRBJ1-3; v_call: TRBV7-2; clone_size: -; cdr3_aa: CASSLAGSGNTIYF; cdr3_nt: TGTGCCAGCAGCTTAGCAGGGTCTGGAAACACCATATATTTT
d_call: TRBD2; j_call: TRBJ2-3; v_call: TRBV28; clone_size: -; cdr3_aa: CASSSHGGGDTDTQYF; cdr3_nt: TGTGCCAGCAGTTCCCACGGCGGGGGGGACACAGATACGCAGTATTTT
d_call: -; j_call: TRBJ1-5; v_call: TRBV2; clone_size: -; cdr3_aa: CASARGDLGQPQHF; cdr3_nt: TGTGCCAGCGCGCGAGGGGATTTAGGACAGCCCCAGCATTTT
d_call: -; j_call: TRBJ1-2; v_call: TRBV7-3; clone_size: -; cdr3_aa: CASSRRYGYTF; cdr3_nt: TGTGCCAGCTCTCGGCGGTATGGCTACACCTTC
d_call: -; j_call: TRBJ1-4; v_call: TRBV10-3; clone_size: -; cdr3_aa: CAISERGEGEKLFF; cdr3_nt: TGTGCCATCAGCGAACGGGGGGAGGGTGAAAAACTGTTTTTT
d_call: -; j_call: TRBJ2-2; v_call: TRBV19; clone_size: -; cdr3_aa: CASSMFGTFNTGELFF; cdr3_nt: TGTGCCAGTAGTATGTTCGGGACTTTTAACACCGGGGAGCTGTTTTTT
d_call: TRBD1; j_call: TRBJ2-4; v_call: TRBV28; clone_size: -; cdr3_aa: CASNSPIPGGYRIQYF; cdr3_nt: TGTGCCAGCAACTCACCGATTCCAGGGGGTTATCGCATTCAGTACTTC
d_call: -; j_call: TRBJ2-7; v_call: TRBV6-6; clone_size: -; cdr3_aa: CASSYTGSLSYEQYF; cdr3_nt: TGTGCCAGCAGTTATACGGGGAGTCTATCCTACGAGCAGTACTTC
d_call: -; j_call: TRBJ1-2; v_call: TRBV9; clone_size: once; cdr3_aa: CASSVAPDPARSGYTF; cdr3_nt: TGTGCCAGCAGCGTAGCCCCGGACCCCGCTCGCAGTGGCTACACCTTC
d_call: -; j_call: TRBJ2-6; v_call: TRBV7-2; clone_size: -; cdr3_aa: CASSGNSGYSGANVLTF; cdr3_nt: TGTGCCAGCAGTGGAAATAGCGGTTACTCTGGGGCCAACGTCCTGACTTTC
d_call: -; j_call: TRBJ2-5; v_call: TRBV7-2; clone_size: -; cdr3_aa: CASSWGETQYF; cdr3_nt: TGTGCCAGCAGCTGGGGGGAGACCCAGTACTTC
d_call: TRBD1; j_call: TRBJ2-3; v_call: TRBV6-4; clone_size: -; cdr3_aa: CASSDRGLADTQYF; cdr3_nt: TGTGCCAGCAGTGACAGGGGGCTGGCAGATACGCAGTATTTT
d_call: -; j_call: TRBJ1-6; v_call: TRBV28; clone_size: -; cdr3_aa: CASRGGPNSPLHF; cdr3_nt: TGTGCCAGCAGGGGGGGGCCTAATTCACCCCTCCACTTT
d_call: TRBD2; j_call: TRBJ2-7; v_call: TRBV30; clone_size: -; cdr3_aa: CAWYRAGVVDEQYF; cdr3_nt: TGTGCCTGGTACCGGGCGGGAGTAGTCGACGAGCAGTACTTC
d_call: -; j_call: TRBJ2-1; v_call: TRBV19; clone_size: -; cdr3_aa: CASSIVQGPNEQFF; cdr3_nt: TGTGCCAGTAGTATAGTCCAGGGGCCCAATGAGCAGTTCTTC
d_call: -; j_call: TRBJ1-1; v_call: TRBV4-2; clone_size: -; cdr3_aa: CASSQDRGAGWGTEAFF; cdr3_nt: TGTGCCAGCAGCCAAGATCGGGGGGCCGGATGGGGAACTGAAGCTTTCTTT
d_call: -; j_call: TRBJ1-3; v_call: TRBV7-2; clone_size: -; cdr3_aa: CASSLQGMTGNTIYF; cdr3_nt: TGTGCCAGCAGCTTACAGGGGATGACTGGAAACACCATATATTTT
d_call: TRBD1; j_call: TRBJ1-2; v_call: TRBV28; clone_size: -; cdr3_aa: CASSSPGTASYGYTF; cdr3_nt: TGTGCCAGCAGTTCTCCCGGGACAGCGTCCTATGGCTACACCTTC
d_call: -; j_call: TRBJ2-5; v_call: TRBV10-1; clone_size: -; cdr3_aa: CASLKGGSETQYF; cdr3_nt: TGCGCCAGCCTGAAAGGCGGTAGTGAGACCCAGTACTTC
d_call: -; j_call: TRBJ1-3; v_call: TRBV10-2; clone_size: -; cdr3_aa: CASSDSSPISGNTIYF; cdr3_nt: TGCGCCAGCAGTGATTCGTCTCCGATCTCTGGAAACACCATATATTTT
d_call: -; j_call: TRBJ1-1; v_call: TRBV15; clone_size: -; cdr3_aa: CATSRDPTEANTEAFF; cdr3_nt: TGTGCCACCAGCAGAGATCCGACAGAAGCGAACACTGAAGCTTTCTTT
d_call: -; j_call: TRBJ1-1; v_call: TRBV12-3/TRBV12-4; clone_size: -; cdr3_aa: CASSLGLAHEAFF; cdr3_nt: TGTGCCAGCAGTTTAGGGTTGGCGCATGAAGCTTTCTTT
d_call: -; j_call: TRBJ1-1; v_call: TRBV15; clone_size: once; cdr3_aa: CATSPDNGGSPLEAFF; cdr3_nt: TGTGCCACCAGTCCAGACAACGGAGGTTCCCCCCTTGAAGCTTTCTTT
d_call: TRBD1; j_call: TRBJ1-6; v_call: TRBV28; clone_size: -; cdr3_aa: CASRGTVSSSPLHF; cdr3_nt: TGTGCCAGCAGGGGGACAGTCTCGAGTTCACCCCTCCACTTT
d_call: TRBD1; j_call: TRBJ2-7; v_call: TRBV7-2; clone_size: once; cdr3_aa: CASSPNSGTGRHEQYF; cdr3_nt: TGTGCCAGCAGCCCCAATTCCGGGACAGGGCGACACGAGCAGTACTTC
d_call: TRBD2; j_call: TRBJ2-1; v_call: TRBV7-3; clone_size: -; cdr3_aa: CASSLRTGGAYNEQFF; cdr3_nt: TGTGCCAGCAGCTTAAGGACGGGAGGGGCCTACAATGAGCAGTTCTTC
d_call: -; j_call: TRBJ2-7; v_call: TRBV9; clone_size: -; cdr3_aa: CASSVAERGTYEQYF; cdr3_nt: TGTGCCAGCAGCGTGGCGGAACGGGGAACCTACGAGCAGTACTTC
d_call: -; j_call: TRBJ1-1; v_call: TRBV28; clone_size: -; cdr3_aa: CASSQANTEAFF; cdr3_nt: TGTGCCAGCAGTCAAGCGAACACTGAAGCTTTCTTT
d_call: -; j_call: TRBJ1-5; v_call: TRBV19; clone_size: -; cdr3_aa: CASNLGRVAQPQHF; cdr3_nt: TGTGCCAGTAATCTCGGGAGGGTGGCTCAGCCCCAGCATTTT
d_call: -; j_call: TRBJ2-7; v_call: TRBV5-1; clone_size: -; cdr3_aa: CASTIGQRYEQYF; cdr3_nt: TGCGCCAGCACGATAGGACAAAGATACGAGCAGTACTTC
d_call: -; j_call: TRBJ2-7; v_call: TRBV7-6; clone_size: -; cdr3_aa: CASSLGAGRGDYEQYF; cdr3_nt: TGTGCCAGCAGCTTAGGGGCCGGCAGGGGTGACTACGAGCAGTACTTC
d_call: -; j_call: TRBJ1-5; v_call: TRBV28; clone_size: -; cdr3_aa: CASSLRDQGTGQPQHF; cdr3_nt: TGTGCCAGCAGTTTACGGGACCAGGGCACGGGTCAGCCCCAGCATTTT
d_call: -; j_call: TRBJ2-5; v_call: TRBV6-5; clone_size: -; cdr3_aa: CASSYSPGRETQYF; cdr3_nt: TGTGCCAGCAGTTACTCCCCGGGACGAGAGACCCAGTACTTC
d_call: -; j_call: TRBJ1-1; v_call: TRBV5-6; clone_size: -; cdr3_aa: CASSRSLTEAFF; cdr3_nt: TGTGCCAGCAGCCGGTCTTTGACTGAAGCTTTCTTT
d_call: -; j_call: TRBJ2-5; v_call: TRBV5-6; clone_size: -; cdr3_aa: CASSLNPVKAQYF; cdr3_nt: TGTGCCAGCAGCTTGAACCCCGTGAAGGCCCAGTACTTC
d_call: TRBD2; j_call: TRBJ2-5; v_call: TRBV5-1; clone_size: -; cdr3_aa: CASSFSGGGGPLETQYF; cdr3_nt: TGCGCCAGCAGCTTTTCCGGGGGGGGCGGTCCCCTAGAGACCCAGTACTTC
d_call: -; j_call: TRBJ2-1; v_call: TRBV6-1; clone_size: -; cdr3_aa: CASSELDQNEQFF; cdr3_nt: TGTGCCAGCAGTGAATTAGACCAGAATGAGCAGTTCTTC
d_call: -; j_call: TRBJ2-1; v_call: TRBV28; clone_size: -; cdr3_aa: CASSLRGLRYNEQFF; cdr3_nt: TGTGCCAGCAGTTTACGGGGACTCCGCTACAATGAGCAGTTCTTC
d_call: -; j_call: TRBJ2-5; v_call: TRBV18; clone_size: -; cdr3_aa: CASSPRGETQYF; cdr3_nt: TGTGCCAGCTCACCGAGGGGAGAGACCCAGTACTTC